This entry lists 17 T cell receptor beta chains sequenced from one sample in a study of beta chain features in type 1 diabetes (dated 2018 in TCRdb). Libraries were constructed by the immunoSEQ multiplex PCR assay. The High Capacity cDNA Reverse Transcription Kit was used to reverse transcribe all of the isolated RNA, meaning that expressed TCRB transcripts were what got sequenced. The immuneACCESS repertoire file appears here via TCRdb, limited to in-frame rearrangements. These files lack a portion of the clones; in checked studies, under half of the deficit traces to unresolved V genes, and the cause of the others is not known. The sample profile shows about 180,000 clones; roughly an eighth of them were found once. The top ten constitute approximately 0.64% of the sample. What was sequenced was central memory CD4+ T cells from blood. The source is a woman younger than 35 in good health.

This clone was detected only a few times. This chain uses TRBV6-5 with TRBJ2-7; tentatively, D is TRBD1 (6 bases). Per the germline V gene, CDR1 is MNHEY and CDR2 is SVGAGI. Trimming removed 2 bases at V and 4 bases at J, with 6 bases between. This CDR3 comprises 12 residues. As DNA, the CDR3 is TGTGCCAGCAGTTACCAGGGGTACGAGCAGTACTTC. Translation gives CASSYQGYEQYF.

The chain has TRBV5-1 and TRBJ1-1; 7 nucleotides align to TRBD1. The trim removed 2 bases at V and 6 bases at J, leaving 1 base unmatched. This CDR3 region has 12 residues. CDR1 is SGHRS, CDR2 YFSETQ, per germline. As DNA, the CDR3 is TGCGCCAGCAGCTTCCAGGGGGCTGAAGCTTTCTTT. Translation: CASSFQGAEAFF.

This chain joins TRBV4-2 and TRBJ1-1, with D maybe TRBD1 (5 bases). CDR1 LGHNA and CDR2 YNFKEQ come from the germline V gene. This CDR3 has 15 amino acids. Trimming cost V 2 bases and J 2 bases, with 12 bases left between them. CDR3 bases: TGTGCCAGCAGCCAAACGACAGCTACAAACACTGAAGCTTTCTTT. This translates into CASSQTTATNTEAFF.

CDR3 in DNA: TGTGCCAGCAGCTCTGATCTAGACGGGACCGGGGAGCTGTTTTTT. As protein: CASSSDLDGTGELFF. This chain links TRBV5-6 with TRBJ2-2; unclear D gene. The V gene lost 3 bases and the J gene lost 5 bases, with 14 bases spanning the gap. The CDR3 sequence is 15 residues long. Germline V gene lookup returns CDR1 SGHDT and CDR2 YYEEEE.

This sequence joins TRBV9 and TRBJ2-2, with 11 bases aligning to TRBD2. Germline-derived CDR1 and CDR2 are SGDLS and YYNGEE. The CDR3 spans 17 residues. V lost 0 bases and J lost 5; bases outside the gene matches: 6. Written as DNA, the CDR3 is TGTGCCAGCAGCGTAGTCGCTAGCGGGAGGTTGACCGGGGAGCTGTTTTTT. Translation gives CASSVVASGRLTGELFF.

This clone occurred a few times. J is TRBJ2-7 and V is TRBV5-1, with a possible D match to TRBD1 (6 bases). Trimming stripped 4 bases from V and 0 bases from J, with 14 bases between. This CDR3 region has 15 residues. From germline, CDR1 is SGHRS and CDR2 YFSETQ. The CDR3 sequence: CASSPSMTGSYEQYF. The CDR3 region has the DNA TGCGCCAGCAGCCCCTCTATGACAGGCTCCTACGAGCAGTACTTC.

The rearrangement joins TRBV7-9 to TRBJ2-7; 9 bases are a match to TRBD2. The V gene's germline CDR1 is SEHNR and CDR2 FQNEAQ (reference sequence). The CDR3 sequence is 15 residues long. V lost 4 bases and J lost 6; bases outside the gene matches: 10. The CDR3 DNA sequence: TGTGCCAGCAGCTCCCTTGCGGGAGGGAGAGGCGAGCAGTACTTC. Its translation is CASSSLAGGRGEQYF.

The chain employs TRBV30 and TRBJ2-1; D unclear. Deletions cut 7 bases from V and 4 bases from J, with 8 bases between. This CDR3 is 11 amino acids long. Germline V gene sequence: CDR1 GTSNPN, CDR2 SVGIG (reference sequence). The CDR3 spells CASDWYNEQFF. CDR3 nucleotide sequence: TGTGCCTCTGACTGGTACAATGAGCAGTTCTTC.

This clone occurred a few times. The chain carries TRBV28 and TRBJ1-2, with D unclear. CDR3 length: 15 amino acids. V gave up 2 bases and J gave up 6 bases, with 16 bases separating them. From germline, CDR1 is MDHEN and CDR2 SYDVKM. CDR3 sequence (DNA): TGTGCCAGCAGTTTACCCAAGACTGAAAAAAATGGCTACACCTTC. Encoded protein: CASSLPKTEKNGYTF.

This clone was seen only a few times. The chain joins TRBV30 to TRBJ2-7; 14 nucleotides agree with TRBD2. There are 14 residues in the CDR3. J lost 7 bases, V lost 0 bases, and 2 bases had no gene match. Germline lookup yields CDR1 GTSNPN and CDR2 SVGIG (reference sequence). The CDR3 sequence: CAWSVGLAGGEQYF. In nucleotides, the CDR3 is TGTGCCTGGAGTGTCGGACTAGCGGGAGGTGAGCAGTACTTC.

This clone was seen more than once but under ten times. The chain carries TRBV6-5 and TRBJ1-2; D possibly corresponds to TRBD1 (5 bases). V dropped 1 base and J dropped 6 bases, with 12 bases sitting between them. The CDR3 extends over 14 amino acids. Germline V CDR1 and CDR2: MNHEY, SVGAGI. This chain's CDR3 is CASSYYGREDGYTF. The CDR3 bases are TGTGCCAGCAGTTACTACGGCAGGGAGGATGGCTACACCTTC.

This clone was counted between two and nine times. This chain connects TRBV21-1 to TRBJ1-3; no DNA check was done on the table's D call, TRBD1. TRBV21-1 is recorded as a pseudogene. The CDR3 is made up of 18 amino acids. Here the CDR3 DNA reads TGTGCCAGCAGCAAAGGGAGGGACAGCTACTTCTCTGGAAACACCATATATTTT. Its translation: CASSKGRDSYFSGNTIYF.

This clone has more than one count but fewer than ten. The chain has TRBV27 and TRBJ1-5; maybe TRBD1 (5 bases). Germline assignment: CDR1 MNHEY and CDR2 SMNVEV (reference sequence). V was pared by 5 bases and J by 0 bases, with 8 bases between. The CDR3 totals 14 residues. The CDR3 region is CASSPGDSNQPQHF. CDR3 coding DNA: TGTGCCAGCAGTCCGGGGGATAGCAATCAGCCCCAGCATTTT.

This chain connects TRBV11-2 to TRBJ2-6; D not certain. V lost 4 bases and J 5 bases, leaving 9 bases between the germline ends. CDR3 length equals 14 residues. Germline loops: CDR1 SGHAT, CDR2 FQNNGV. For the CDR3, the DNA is TGTGCCAGCAGCTCCTCGTTGTGGGCCAACGTCCTGACTTTC. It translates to CASSSSLWANVLTF. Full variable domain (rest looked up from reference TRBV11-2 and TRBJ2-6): EAGVAQSPRYKIIEKRQSVAFWCNPISGHATLYWYQQILGQGPKLLIQFQNNGVVDDSQLPKDRFSAERLKGVDSTLKIQPAKLEDSAVYLCASSSSLWANVLTFGAGSRLTVL.

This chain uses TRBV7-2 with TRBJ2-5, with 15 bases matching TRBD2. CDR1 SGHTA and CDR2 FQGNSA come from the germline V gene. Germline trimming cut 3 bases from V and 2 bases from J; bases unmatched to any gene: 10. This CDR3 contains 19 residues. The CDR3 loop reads CASSFSPGLAGGPQETQYF. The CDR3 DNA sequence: TGTGCCAGCAGCTTTAGCCCGGGACTAGCGGGAGGTCCACAAGAGACCCAGTACTTC.

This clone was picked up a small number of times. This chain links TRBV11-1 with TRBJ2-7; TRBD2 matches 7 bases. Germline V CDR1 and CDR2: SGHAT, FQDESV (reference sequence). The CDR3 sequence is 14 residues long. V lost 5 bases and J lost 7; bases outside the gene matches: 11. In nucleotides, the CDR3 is TGTGCCAGCAGCGTGACTAGCCTGACGGTTGAGCAGTACTTC. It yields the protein CASSVTSLTVEQYF.

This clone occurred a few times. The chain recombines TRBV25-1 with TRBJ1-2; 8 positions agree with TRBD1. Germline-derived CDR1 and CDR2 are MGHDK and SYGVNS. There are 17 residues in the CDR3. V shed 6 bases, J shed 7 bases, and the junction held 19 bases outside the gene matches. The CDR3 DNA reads TGTGCCAGCAGCTCTATGGGCAGGGGGCACGGCTACGGTGGCTACACCTTC. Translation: CASSSMGRGHGYGGYTF.